The source of this TCR beta chain is a study of cytotoxic CD8 clonotypes in ibrutinib-treated CLL. TCRdb keeps only in-frame clones here, not all; method: immunoSEQ multiplex PCR. The table lists 250,000 to 350,000 clones, approximately 79% of them singletons. Sequenced here: PBMCs, sampled at disease progression, from a patient treated with ibrutinib. This receptor was identified in a human donor with chronic lymphocytic leukemia.

The CDR3 DNA sequence: TGCGCCAGCAGTCCCGGGGTAGGGGCCTCTGGAAACACCATATATTTT. Its translation: CASSPGVGASGNTIYF. J is TRBJ1-3 and V is TRBV23-1, with a weak D call TRBD1 (5 bases). TRBV23-1 is identified as an open reading frame with a role that is uncertain. CDR3 size: 16 residues. Trimming pared 4 bases from V and 0 bases from J, leaving 13 bases between.